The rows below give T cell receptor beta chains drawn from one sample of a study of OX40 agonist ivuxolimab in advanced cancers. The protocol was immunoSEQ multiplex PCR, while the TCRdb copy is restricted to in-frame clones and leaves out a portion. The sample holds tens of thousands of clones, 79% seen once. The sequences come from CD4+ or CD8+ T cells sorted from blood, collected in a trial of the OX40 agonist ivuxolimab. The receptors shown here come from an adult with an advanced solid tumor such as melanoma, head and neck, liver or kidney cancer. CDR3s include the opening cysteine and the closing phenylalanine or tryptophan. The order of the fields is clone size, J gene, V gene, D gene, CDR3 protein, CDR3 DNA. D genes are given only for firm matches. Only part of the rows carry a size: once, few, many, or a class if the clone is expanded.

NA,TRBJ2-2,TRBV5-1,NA,CASSFSANTGELFF,TGCGCCAGCAGCTTTTCAGCGAACACCGGGGAGCTGTTTTTT
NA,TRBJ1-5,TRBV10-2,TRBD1,CASSKMGQDGNQPQHF,TGCGCCAGCAGTAAAATGGGACAGGACGGCAATCAGCCCCAGCATTTT
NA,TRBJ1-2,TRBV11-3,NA,CASSQDSDAYTF,TGTGCCAGCAGCCAGGACAGTGATGCCTACACCTTC
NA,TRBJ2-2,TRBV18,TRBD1,CASSQGQGPTGELFF,TGTGCCAGCTCACAGGGACAGGGCCCCACCGGGGAGCTGTTTTTT
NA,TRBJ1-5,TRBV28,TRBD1,CASSISGTGASNQPQHF,TGTGCCAGCAGTATCTCCGGGACAGGTGCGAGCAATCAGCCCCAGCATTTT
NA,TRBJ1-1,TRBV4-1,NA,CASSQGSDGGTEAFF,TGCGCCAGCAGCCAGGGGTCGGATGGCGGAACTGAAGCTTTCTTT
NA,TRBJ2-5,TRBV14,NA,CASSQAGARETQYF,TGTGCCAGCAGCCAAGCTGGGGCCCGGGAGACCCAGTACTTC
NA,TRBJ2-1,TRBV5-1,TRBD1,CASSLKTGAYNEQFF,TGCGCCAGCAGCTTAAAGACAGGGGCCTACAATGAGCAGTTCTTC
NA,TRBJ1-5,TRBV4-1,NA,CASSQDSAAYQPQHF,TGCGCCAGCAGCCAAGATTCGGCCGCTTATCAGCCCCAGCATTTT
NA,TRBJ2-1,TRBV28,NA,CASSSSGRSGTAGEQFF,NA
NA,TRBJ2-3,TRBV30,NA,CAWSVFSASNTQYF,TGTGCCTGGAGTGTTTTTTCGGCCTCCAATACGCAGTATTTT
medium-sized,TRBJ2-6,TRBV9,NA,CASSVGDAGANVLTF,TGTGCCAGCAGCGTCGGGGACGCTGGGGCCAACGTCCTGACTTTC
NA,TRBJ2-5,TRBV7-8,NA,CASSLQEYQETQYF,TGTGCCAGCAGCTTACAGGAGTACCAAGAGACCCAGTACTTC
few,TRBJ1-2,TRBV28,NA,CASSSASQGGYTF,TGTGCCAGCAGTTCCGCAAGTCAGGGTGGCTACACCTTC
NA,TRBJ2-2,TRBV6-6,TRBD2,CASSWTSTGELFF,TGTGCCAGCAGCTGGACTAGCACCGGGGAGCTGTTTTTT
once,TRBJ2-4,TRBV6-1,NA,CASSELSSGAKNIQYF,TGTGCCAGCAGTGAACTTTCGTCTGGGGCCAAAAACATTCAGTACTTC
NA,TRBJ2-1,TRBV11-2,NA,CASSRNRVVNNEQFF,TGTGCCAGCAGCCGCAACAGGGTTGTGAACAATGAGCAGTTCTTC
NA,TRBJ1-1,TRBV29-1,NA,CSVVLGNTEAFF,TGCAGCGTTGTCCTGGGGAACACTGAAGCTTTCTTT
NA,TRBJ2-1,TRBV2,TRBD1,CASRYRGWDEQFF,TGTGCCAGCCGTTACAGGGGATGGGATGAGCAGTTCTTC
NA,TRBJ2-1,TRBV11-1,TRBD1,CASSRQGANEQFF,TGTGCCAGCAGCCGGCAGGGGGCCAATGAGCAGTTCTTC
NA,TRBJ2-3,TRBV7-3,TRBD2,CASSPSGGARTDTQYF,TGTGCCAGCAGCCCTTCGGGGGGGGCGCGAACAGATACGCAGTATTTT
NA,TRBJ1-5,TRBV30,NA,CAWSVGTPRNQPQHF,TGTGCCTGGAGTGTAGGGACCCCTCGCAATCAGCCCCAGCATTTT
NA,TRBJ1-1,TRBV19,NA,CASSIGGGQTEAFF,TGTGCCAGTAGTATAGGCGGTGGGCAGACTGAAGCTTTCTTT
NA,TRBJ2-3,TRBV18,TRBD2,CASSFPGLAGTDTQYF,TGTGCCAGCTCATTTCCGGGACTAGCGGGCACAGATACGCAGTATTTT
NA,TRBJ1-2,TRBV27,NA,CASSLSAVYGYTF,TGTGCCAGCAGTTTATCGGCCGTTTACGGCTACACCTTC
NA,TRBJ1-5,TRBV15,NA,CATSRDRGRFYSNQPQHF,TGTGCCACCAGCAGAGATCGCGGCAGGTTCTATAGCAATCAGCCCCAGCATTTT
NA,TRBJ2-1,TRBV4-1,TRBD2,CASSHLAGAYNEQFF,TGCGCCAGCAGCCACCTAGCGGGGGCGTACAATGAGCAGTTCTTC
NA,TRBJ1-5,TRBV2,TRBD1,CASSFSQGGGQPQHF,TGTGCCAGCAGTTTCTCACAGGGGGGAGGCCAGCCCCAGCATTTT
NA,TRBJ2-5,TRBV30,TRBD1,CAWSNPGTGGKETQYF,TGTGCCTGGAGTAATCCCGGGACAGGGGGAAAAGAGACCCAGTACTTC
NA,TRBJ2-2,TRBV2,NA,CASKYGGNTGELFF,TGTGCCAGCAAGTACGGGGGGAACACCGGGGAGCTGTTTTTT
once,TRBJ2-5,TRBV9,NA,CASSVSPATAETQYF,TGTGCCAGCAGCGTAAGCCCCGCGACAGCAGAGACCCAGTACTTC
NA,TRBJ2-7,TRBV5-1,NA,CASSLDREKYEQYF,TGCGCCAGCAGCTTGGACAGGGAGAAATACGAGCAGTACTTC
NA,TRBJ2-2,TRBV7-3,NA,CASSSQGHTGELFF,TGTGCCAGCAGCTCCCAGGGACACACCGGGGAGCTGTTTTTT
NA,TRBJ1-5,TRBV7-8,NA,CASSSQQGVGNQPQHF,TGTGCCAGCAGCTCCCAACAGGGTGTGGGGAATCAGCCCCAGCATTTT
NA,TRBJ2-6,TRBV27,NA,CASTKTKFQSGANVLTF,TGTGCCAGCACCAAAACAAAATTCCAATCTGGGGCCAACGTCCTGACTTTC
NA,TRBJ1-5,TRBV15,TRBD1,CATSPGDRDNQPQHF,TGTGCCACCAGCCCCGGGGACAGGGACAATCAGCCCCAGCATTTT
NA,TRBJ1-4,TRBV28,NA,CASSPGMGGRANEKLFF,TGTGCCAGCAGCCCGGGTATGGGGGGCAGGGCCAATGAAAAACTGTTTTTT
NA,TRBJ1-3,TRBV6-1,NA,CASSGTDTSGNTIYF,TGTGCCAGCAGTGGGACGGATACCTCTGGAAACACCATATATTTT
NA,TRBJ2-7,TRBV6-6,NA,CASSPYLSNSYEQYF,TGTGCCAGCAGCCCGTACCTGTCTAACTCCTACGAGCAGTACTTC
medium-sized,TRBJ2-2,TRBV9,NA,CASSSQTGELFF,TGTGCCAGCAGCAGCCAGACCGGGGAGCTGTTTTTT
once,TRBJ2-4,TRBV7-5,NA,CVRSLVASGLVKNIQYF,TGTGTCAGAAGCTTAGTCGCATCGGGACTAGTCAAAAACATTCAGTACTTC
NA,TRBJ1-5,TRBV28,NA,CASTGNRRDQPQHF,TGTGCCAGCACAGGGAATAGACGTGATCAGCCCCAGCATTTT
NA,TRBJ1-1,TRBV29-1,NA,CSVGDSEAFF,TGCAGCGTCGGAGACAGTGAAGCTTTCTTT
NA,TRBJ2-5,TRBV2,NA,CASSELRQTQYF,TGTGCCAGCAGTGAATTGCGGCAGACCCAGTACTTC
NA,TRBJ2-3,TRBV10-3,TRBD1,CAIRQDRGLLDTQYF,TGTGCCATCAGACAGGACAGGGGGCTGCTAGATACGCAGTATTTT
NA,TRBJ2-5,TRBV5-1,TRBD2,CASSLLLAGRQETQYF,TGCGCCAGCAGCTTGTTACTAGCGGGCCGCCAAGAGACCCAGTACTTC
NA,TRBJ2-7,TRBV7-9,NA,CASSYRDGEQYF,TGTGCCAGCAGCTACAGGGATGGCGAGCAGTACTTC
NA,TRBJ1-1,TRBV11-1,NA,CASSPWGGTEAFF,TGTGCCAGCAGCCCATGGGGCGGCACTGAAGCTTTCTTT